This T cell receptor (beta chain) stems from a study of Graves' ophthalmopathy and Graves' hyperthyroidism. Turning to the study itself: Pretreatment peripheral blood was obtained at initial diagnosis.

From RNA, the CDR3 regions of TCR beta chains were amplified and sequenced. The library came from an HTBI-primed first-round RT-PCR and a second-round multiplex PCR. TCRdb re-derived calls from the multiplex PCR reads in MiXCR, one entry per CDR3 protein. The table shows 360,000 or so distinct CDR3 sequences, with 15% to 20% occurring only once. This CDR3 region has 14 residues. Between the trimmed V and J ends, which lost 1 base and 1 base, there was a span of 8 bases. Looked up from germline, CDR1 is LGHNA and CDR2 is YNFKEQ. This clonotype appeared many times. As the starting material, around 9.1 ml of fresh peripheral blood yielded the PBMCs.

Material for sequencing was peripheral blood. The gene calls are TRBV4-2 and TRBJ2-7; D is perhaps TRBD2 (5 bases). This receptor was identified in a woman between 18 and 30 years old with Graves' ophthalmopathy. CDR3 nucleotide sequence: TGTGCCAGCAGCCAAGGGGGAGCGTCCTACGAGCAGTACTTC. Translated: CASSQGGASYEQYF.